This record covers a single T cell receptor beta chain. This entry comes from a study of blood T cell repertoires in COVID-19. Germline CDR1 and CDR2: SGHNT and YYREEE (reference sequence). The CDR3 totals 14 residues. The ends lost 5 bases at V and 1 base at J; junction bases unmatched: 5. TCRdb keeps only in-frame clones here, not all; method: immunoSEQ multiplex PCR. In the table there are under 200,000 clones, just under 90% of which are singletons. Sequencing was done on a sample of peripheral blood. This clonotype was obtained from a man younger than 35 with active or convalescent COVID-19. The chain has TRBV5-4 and TRBJ1-1; 7 bases fit TRBD1. The CDR3 DNA reads TGTGCCAGCAGGGATGGGGACAGGAACACTGAAGCTTTCTTT. It is translated as CASRDGDRNTEAFF.